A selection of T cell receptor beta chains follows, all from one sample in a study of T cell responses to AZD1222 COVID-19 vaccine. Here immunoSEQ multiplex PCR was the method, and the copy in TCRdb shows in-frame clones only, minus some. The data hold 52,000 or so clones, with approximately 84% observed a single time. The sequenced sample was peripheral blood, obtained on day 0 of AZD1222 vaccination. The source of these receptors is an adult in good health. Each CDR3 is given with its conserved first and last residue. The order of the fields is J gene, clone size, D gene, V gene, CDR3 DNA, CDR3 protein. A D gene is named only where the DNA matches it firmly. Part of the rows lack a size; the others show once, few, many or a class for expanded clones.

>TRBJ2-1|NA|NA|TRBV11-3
TGTGCCAGCAGCTTCTGGGAAAACAGGCAGTTCTTC
CASSFWENRQFF
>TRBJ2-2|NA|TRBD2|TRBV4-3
TGCGCCAGCAGCCAATACCGGGACTATAACACCGGGGAGCTGTTTTTT
CASSQYRDYNTGELFF
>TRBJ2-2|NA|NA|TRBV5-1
TGCGCCAGCAGCTTGGGGCAGAACACCGGGGAGCTGTTTTTT
CASSLGQNTGELFF
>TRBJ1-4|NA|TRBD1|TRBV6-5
TGTGCCAGCAGTTTGGGACAGCGAGCTAATGAAAAACTGTTTTTT
CASSLGQRANEKLFF
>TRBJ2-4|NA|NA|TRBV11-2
TGTGCCAGCAGCAAAGGGGATTTTATAGCCAAAAACATTCAGTACTTC
CASSKGDFIAKNIQYF
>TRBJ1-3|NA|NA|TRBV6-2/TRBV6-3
TGTGCCAGCAGTCTTGGACCTGCCTCTGGAAACACCATATATTTT
CASSLGPASGNTIYF
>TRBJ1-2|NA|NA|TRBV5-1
TGCGCCAGCAGCTTGGGTGGGGGGTCTGGCTACACCTTC
CASSLGGGSGYTF
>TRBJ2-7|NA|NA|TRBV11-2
TGTGCCAGCAGCTTAGTGCCCGCCGACGAGCAGTACTTC
CASSLVPADEQYF
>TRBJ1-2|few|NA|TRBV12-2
TGTGCAAGTCGCTCCCAGACAGGCGCCTATGGCTACACCTTC
CASRSQTGAYGYTF
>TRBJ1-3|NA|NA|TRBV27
TGTGCCAGCAGTTTAGAGAGGGGGGGTCCGAACTCTGGAAACACCATATATTTT
CASSLERGGPNSGNTIYF
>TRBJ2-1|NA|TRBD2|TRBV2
TGTGCCAGCAGTCCCGGGACTAGCGGGAGGCAGAACTACAATGAGCAGTTCTTC
CASSPGTSGRQNYNEQFF
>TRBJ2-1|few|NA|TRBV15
TGTGCCACCAGCAGAGATCAGGGATCTTACAATGAGCAGTTCTTC
CATSRDQGSYNEQFF
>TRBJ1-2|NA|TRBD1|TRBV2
TGTGCCAGCAGTGTTGATCAGGGGGCTAACTATGGCTACACCTTC
CASSVDQGANYGYTF
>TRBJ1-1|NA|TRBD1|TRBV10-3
TGTGCCATCCAGGACAGGGGAACTGAAGCTTTCTTT
CAIQDRGTEAFF
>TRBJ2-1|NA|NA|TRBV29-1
TGCAGCGTTGAAGTAGACCCAATCTCCTACAATGAGCAGTTCTTC
CSVEVDPISYNEQFF
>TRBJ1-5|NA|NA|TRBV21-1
TGTGCCAGCAGCACAAACCCCAGGGTTACCCCCAGCAATCAGCCCCAGCATTTT
CASSTNPRVTPSNQPQHF
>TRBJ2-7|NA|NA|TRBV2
TGTGCCAGCAGTGAACCTAGATCTAGCTACGAGCAGTACTTC
CASSEPRSSYEQYF
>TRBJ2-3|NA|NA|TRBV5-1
TGCGCCAGCAATGAGGGCGCAGATACGCAGTATTTT
CASNEGADTQYF
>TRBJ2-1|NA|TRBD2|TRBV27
TGTGCCAGCAGTCCTATACTAGCGGGAGAGCCCAATGAGCAGTTCTTC
CASSPILAGEPNEQFF
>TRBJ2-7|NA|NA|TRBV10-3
TGTGCCATCAGTGATATTTCTAGCCCCTACGAGCAGTACTTC
CAISDISSPYEQYF
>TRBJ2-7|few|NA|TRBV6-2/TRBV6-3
TGTGCCAGCAGTGACGTCGACTACTCCTACGAGCAGTACTTC
CASSDVDYSYEQYF
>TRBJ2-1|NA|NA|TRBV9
TGTGCCAGCAGCGTAGCTTCATGGAATGAGCAGTTCTTC
CASSVASWNEQFF
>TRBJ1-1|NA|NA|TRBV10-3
TGTGCCATCAGTGCGGCCACGGAAGCTTTCTTT
CAISAATEAFF
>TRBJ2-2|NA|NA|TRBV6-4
TGTGCCAGCAGTGACTCGACACGGGACACCGGGGAGCTGTTTTTT
CASSDSTRDTGELFF
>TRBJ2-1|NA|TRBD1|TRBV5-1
TGCGCCAGCAGCTCGTTTTCGGACAGGGGGAATGAGCAGTTCTTC
CASSSFSDRGNEQFF
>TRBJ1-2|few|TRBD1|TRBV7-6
TGTGCCAGCAGCTCCCGGACAGGGGAGAGCGGCTACACCTTC
CASSSRTGESGYTF
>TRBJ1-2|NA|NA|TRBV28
TGTGCCAGCAGCCGGGGAAGTTACTATGGCTACACCTTC
CASSRGSYYGYTF
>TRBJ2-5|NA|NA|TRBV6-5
TGTGCCAGCAGTTATCAGGAGACCCAGTACTTC
CASSYQETQYF
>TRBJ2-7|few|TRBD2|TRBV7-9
TGTGCCAGCAGTTACGACGGCGCGGGAGGGGTGTACTTC
CASSYDGAGGVYF
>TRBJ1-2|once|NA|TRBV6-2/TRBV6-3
TGTGCCAGCAGCAAAGGGTATGGCTACACCTTC
CASSKGYGYTF
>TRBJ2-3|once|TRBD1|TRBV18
TGTGCCAGCTCACCACACAGGGGGCCCACAGATACGCAGTATTTT
CASSPHRGPTDTQYF
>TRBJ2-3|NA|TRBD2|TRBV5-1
TGCGCCAGCAGCCCCGAGGGGACTAGCGGGAGCGATACGCAGTATTTT
CASSPEGTSGSDTQYF
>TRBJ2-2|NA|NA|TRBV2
TGTGCCAGCAGTACGGACACTCGGTCGTTGGGGGAGCTGTTTTTT
CASSTDTRSLGELFF
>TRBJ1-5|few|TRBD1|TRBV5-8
TGTGCCAGCAGCCACTTCGGGACAGGGGGCATCAATCAGCCCCAGCATTTT
CASSHFGTGGINQPQHF
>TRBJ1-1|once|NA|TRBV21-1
TGTGCCAGCAGCTCAAGGACCAAATCGGAAGCTTTCTTT
CASSSRTKSEAFF
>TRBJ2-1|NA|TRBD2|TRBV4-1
TGCGCCAGCAGCCAAGAGGTCGGGGCTAGCGGGAGGTACAATGAGCAGTTCTTC
CASSQEVGASGRYNEQFF
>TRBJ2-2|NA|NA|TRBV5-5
TGTGCCAGCAGCCCTCGGACGGCGAACACCGGGGAGCTGTTTTTT
CASSPRTANTGELFF
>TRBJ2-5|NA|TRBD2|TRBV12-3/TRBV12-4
TGTGCCAGCAAAGCGGGGGGAGAGACCCAGTACTTC
CASKAGGETQYF
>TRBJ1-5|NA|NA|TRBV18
TGTGCCAGCTCACCACCGCCGGGTTTCAATCAGCCCCAGCATTTT
CASSPPPGFNQPQHF
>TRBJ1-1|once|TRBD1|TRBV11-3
TGTGCCAGCAGCCAAGGCCCGGGACAGGGGAACACTGAAGCTTTCTTT
CASSQGPGQGNTEAFF
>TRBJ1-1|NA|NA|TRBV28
TGTGCCAGCAGCCCTAGGGAGACAGGAGATTTTGAAGCTTTCTTT
CASSPRETGDFEAFF
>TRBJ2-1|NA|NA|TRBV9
TGTGCCAGCAGCGTAGATGCCAGGGACGTTGATGAGCAGTTCTTC
CASSVDARDVDEQFF
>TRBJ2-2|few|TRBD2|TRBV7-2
TGTGCCAGCACTATCTGGGTAGCGGGAGCCACCGGGGAGCTGTTTTTT
CASTIWVAGATGELFF
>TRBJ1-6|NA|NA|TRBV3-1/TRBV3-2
TGTGCCAGCAGCCAAGCCGTCCGAGGGTACCCCCTCCACTTT
CASSQAVRGYPLHF
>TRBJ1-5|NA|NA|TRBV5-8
TGTGCCAGCAGCTTGGGAGGACACTCGCATTTT
CASSLGGHSHF
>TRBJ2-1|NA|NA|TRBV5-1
TGCGCCAGCTTCCCCAGGGGAGGGTTAAACTCCGATGAGCAGTTCTTC
CASFPRGGLNSDEQFF
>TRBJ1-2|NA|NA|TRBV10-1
TGCGCCAGCAGTGAGGCCGGATTTAACTATGGCTACACCTTC
CASSEAGFNYGYTF
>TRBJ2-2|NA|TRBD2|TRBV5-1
TGCGCCAGCAGCTTGGTTGCGGGAGTCGGCACCGGGGAGCTGTTTTTT
CASSLVAGVGTGELFF
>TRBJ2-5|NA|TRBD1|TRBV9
TGTGCCAGCAGCGTAAACAGGGGGGCCCAAGAGACCCAGTACTTC
CASSVNRGAQETQYF
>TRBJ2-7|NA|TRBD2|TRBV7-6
TGTGCCAGCAGCTTATGGCTAGCGGGCGACGAGCAGTACTTC
CASSLWLAGDEQYF
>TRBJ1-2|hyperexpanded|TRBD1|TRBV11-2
TGTGCCAGCAGCCAAATCTTGGACAGGGGGCTGGGCTACACCTTC
CASSQILDRGLGYTF